Listed here are 27 T cell receptor beta chains from one sample, sequenced in a study of CD8+CD57+ T cells in acquired aplastic anemia. The study profiled TCR beta VDJ and CDR3 using genomic DNA as template. TCRdb reprocessed the reads with MiXCR, giving one entry per CDR3 protein. The profile covers 75,000 to 90,000 distinct CDR3 sequences, with more than 40% appearing a single time and roughly 70% taken by the ten largest. Sample: sorted CD4+, CD8+, or CD8+CD57+ T cells (not recorded which) from PBMCs. The origin of the receptors is a human donor in good health, serving as a control.

The chain uses TRBV27 and TRBJ2-7; 11 bases map to TRBD2. Trimming at V came to 4 bases and at J to 5 bases, leaving 10 bases not matched to a gene. This CDR3 contains 16 residues. Germline CDR1 is MNHEY and CDR2 is SMNVEV (reference sequence). CDR3 sequence reads: CASSYTSGSAKDEQYF. The DNA for the CDR3 is TGTGCCAGCAGTTATACTAGCGGGAGCGCGAAGGACGAGCAGTACTTC.

The chain uses TRBV14 and TRBJ2-7, with a possible D match to TRBD1 (6 bases). The germline V gene has CDR1 SGHDN and CDR2 FVKESK. The CDR3 consists of 14 residues. The V gene lost 4 bases and the J gene lost 1 base, with 11 bases spanning the gap. The CDR3 DNA reads as TGTGCCAGCAGCCTACGGGACACTTCCTACGAGCAGTACTTC. Its protein product is CASSLRDTSYEQYF.

This clonotype was counted a single time. This sequence may be a read error, since a much larger clone differs from it by one base. J is TRBJ2-3 and V is TRBV4-1, with D unclear. The CDR3 has 14 amino acids. V was clipped by 1 base and J by 7 bases, with 12 bases between them. From germline, CDR1 is MGHRA and CDR2 YSYEKL. For the CDR3, the DNA is TGCGCCAGCAGCCAAGTCGAGGTTGGGTATACGCAGTATTTT. Its protein product is CASSQVEVGYTQYF.

This clonotype occurred many times. The chain uses TRBV12-3 or TRBV12-4 and TRBJ2-3; 8 bases are shared with TRBD1. With 6 bases clipped from V and 4 bases from J, the junction kept 3 bases outside the gene matches. The CDR3 spans 13 residues. CDR3 in amino acids: CASSAGGSDTQYF. As DNA, the CDR3 is TGTGCCAGCAGCGCAGGGGGCTCAGATACGCAGTATTTT.

Comments on this clonotype: With a much larger clone just one base away, this may be a read error. This sequence joins TRBV4-2 and TRBJ2-3; D may be TRBD1 or TRBD2 (6 bases each). V lost 11 bases, J lost 3 bases, and 24 bases lay in between. Germline V gene sequence: CDR1 LGHNA, CDR2 YNFKEQ. The CDR3 has 16 amino acids. The CDR3 DNA sequence: TGTGCCGGCGAACCAGGGCTTGGAGGGGGGACAGATACGCAGTATTTT. Protein sequence: CAGEPGLGGGTDTQYF.

The chain employs TRBV11-2 and TRBJ2-1, with 7 bases identical to TRBD1. The V gene's germline CDR1 is SGHAT and CDR2 FQNNGV. The CDR3 has 17 residues. Trimming cost V 3 bases and J 0 bases; bases outside gene matches: 8. This chain's CDR3 is CASSLGSGQVSYNEQFF. The CDR3 coding sequence is TGTGCCAGCAGCTTGGGGAGCGGACAGGTCTCCTACAATGAGCAGTTCTTC.

The DNA for the CDR3 is TGTGCCACCAGTGATTTCGCGGGATTGGAAGGGCAAGAGACCCAGTACTTC. This sequence encodes CATSDFAGLEGQETQYF. This sequence joins TRBV24-1 and TRBJ2-5; a possible D gene is TRBD2 (6 bases). The ends were cut back, 1 base at V and 2 bases at J, with 16 bases in the middle. The CDR3 is 17 residues long. CDR1 is KGHDR, CDR2 SFDVKD, per germline.

This clonotype was seen at least ten times. This rearrangement joins TRBV15 to TRBJ2-3, with D tentatively TRBD2 (6 bases). The CDR3 extends over 15 amino acids. CDR1 and CDR2 (germline): LNHNV, YYDKDF (reference sequence). Deletions cut 0 bases from V and 1 base from J, with 8 bases between. Here the CDR3 DNA reads TGTGCCACCAGCAGAGAATGGGGGGGCACAGATACGCAGTATTTT. It is translated as CATSREWGGTDTQYF.

This sequence joins TRBV14 and TRBJ1-1; no reliable D call. Germline V CDR1 and CDR2: SGHDN, FVKESK. V was shortened by 6 bases and J by 0 bases, with 17 bases between the two germline ends. This CDR3 comprises 16 residues. This CDR3 is CASSYLKQRMNTEAFF. The CDR3 region has the DNA TGTGCCAGCAGTTACTTAAAACAGAGGATGAACACTGAAGCTTTCTTT. The complete variable domain, with remaining parts taken from reference TRBV14 and TRBJ1-1, reads EAGVTQFPSHSVIEKGQTVTLRCDPISGHDNLYWYRRVMGKEIKFLLHFVKESKQDESGMPNNRFLAERTGGTYSTLKVQPAELEDSGVYFCASSYLKQRMNTEAFFGQGTRLTVV.

A few counts support this clonotype. The chain uses TRBV5-4 and TRBJ1-5; D remains unclear. The CDR3 runs 14 residues. The V gene's germline CDR1 is SGHNT and CDR2 YYREEE (reference sequence). V shed 2 bases and J shed 0 bases, with 6 bases lying between them. The CDR3 DNA follows: TGTGCCAGCAGCTTACAGTATAGCAATCAGCCCCAGCATTTT. It yields the protein CASSLQYSNQPQHF.

The chain uses TRBV15 and TRBJ2-3; 13 bases line up with TRBD2. The germline V gene encodes CDR1 LNHNV and CDR2 YYDKDF (reference sequence). J was trimmed by 6 bases and V by 3 bases; bases with no gene match: 6. CDR3 length: 16 amino acids. In nucleotides, the CDR3 is TGTGCCACCAGCAGGACTAGCGGGGGGCATGGTGATACGCAGTATTTT. The encoded protein is CATSRTSGGHGDTQYF.

This clonotype was seen many times. This chain connects TRBV5-1 to TRBJ2-7, with D tentatively TRBD2 (5 bases). Trimming took 1 base from V and 5 from J, leaving 13 bases between them. The CDR3 length is 14 residues. The germline V gene encodes CDR1 SGHRS and CDR2 YFSETQ. The DNA for the CDR3 is TGCGCCAGCAGCTTGTACGGGGTTGCCGACGAGCAGTACTTC. This sequence encodes CASSLYGVADEQYF.

The DNA for the CDR3 is TGTGCCAGCAGCCGACGGCGCGCGGGGGGGGCCGCAGATACGCAGTATTTT. Its translation is CASSRRRAGGAADTQYF. This rearrangement joins TRBV12-3 or TRBV12-4 to TRBJ2-3; TRBD2 aligns across 9 bases. The CDR3 spans 17 residues. Trimming at V came to 6 bases and at J to 4 bases, leaving 14 bases not matched to a gene.

On this clonotype: With a much larger clone just one base away, this may be a read error. The chain uses TRBV27 and TRBJ2-7; the match to TRBD2 covers 13 bases. V trimming: 0 bases; J trimming: 6 bases; junction bases outside the gene matches: 5. CDR1 and CDR2 (germline): MNHEY, SMNVEV (reference sequence). This CDR3 has 16 amino acids. The CDR3 bases are TGTGCCAGCAGTTTATCAGGGACTAGCGGGGTCTGCGAGCAGTACTTC. Protein product: CASSLSGTSGVCEQYF.

A remark on this clonotype: Its ends do not fully match the called genes, so a read error is possible. This chain links TRBV10-3 with TRBJ1-1; D is unclear. The CDR3 sequence is 14 residues long. CDR1 and CDR2 from the germline V gene are ENHRY and SYGVKD. The CDR3 sequence is CASSRVSGLTEAFF. CDR3 nucleotide sequence: TGTGCCAGCAGTCGGGTTTCAGGTCTCACTGAAGCTTTCTTT.

Many counts were recorded for this clonotype. The chain links TRBV20-1 to TRBJ2-2; no clear D gene. The CDR3 runs to 13 residues. The V end was cut by 6 bases, the J end by 3 bases, with 11 bases between. The germline CDR1 and CDR2 sequences are DFQATT and SNEGSKA (reference sequence). The DNA of the CDR3 is TGCAGTGCGGCGCTTACCCACACCGGGGAGCTGTTTTTT. Its translation is CSAALTHTGELFF.

In this sample, this clonotype turned up many times. V is TRBV10-3 and J is TRBJ1-3; TRBD1 aligns across 9 bases. The CDR3 is made up of 14 amino acids. The V and J ends lost 5 bases and 8 bases, in that order; junction bases with no gene match: 7. The V gene's germline CDR1 is ENHRY and CDR2 SYGVKD. For the CDR3, the DNA is TGTGCCATCAGTAAGACAGGGGGACGGGACACCATATATTTT. Residues: CAISKTGGRDTIYF.

This clonotype was counted at least ten times. The chain employs TRBV29-1 and TRBJ2-1, with TRBD2 matching over 8 bases. This CDR3 is built from 15 residues. Germline CDR1 is SQVTM and CDR2 is ANQGSEA. J gave up 9 bases and V 0 bases, and 10 bases lay outside the gene matches. CDR3 in amino acids: CSVEEPSGGRTEQFF. The CDR3, as DNA: TGCAGCGTTGAAGAGCCCTCGGGCGGGAGGACTGAGCAGTTCTTC.

This clonotype was picked up many times. The V call is TRBV2, the J call TRBJ2-3, with D possibly called TRBD1 or TRBD2 (5 bases each). Trimming pared 4 bases from V and 0 bases from J, leaving 17 bases between. Germline CDR1 SNHLY, CDR2 FYNNEI. The CDR3 spans 17 residues. The CDR3 sequence is CASSAFGGATSTDTQYF. Here the CDR3 DNA reads TGTGCCAGCAGTGCCTTTGGGGGAGCTACTAGCACAGATACGCAGTATTTT.

This chain joins TRBV5-1 and TRBJ1-5; 11 bases agree with TRBD1. CDR1 and CDR2 (germline): SGHRS, YFSETQ. CDR3 length: 15 residues. The V segment lost 5 bases and the J segment 4 bases; nucleotides outside the gene matches: 5. CDR3 in DNA: TGCGCCAGCAGACCGGGGACAGGGGGTAATCAGCCCCAGCATTTT. It specifies CASRPGTGGNQPQHF.

J is TRBJ2-1 and V is TRBV25-1; D gene uncertain. Germline lookup yields CDR1 MGHDK and CDR2 SYGVNS. V lost 0 bases and J 4 bases, leaving 16 bases between the germline ends. This CDR3 is built from 17 residues. CDR3 amino acids: CASSEYNFGLGYNEQFF. The DNA of the CDR3 is TGTGCCAGCAGTGAATACAACTTTGGTCTGGGGTACAATGAGCAGTTCTTC.

The rearrangement joins TRBV29-1 to TRBJ2-7; 8 nucleotides align to TRBD1. V lost 2 bases and J lost 3; bases outside the gene matches: 9. The CDR3 has 15 residues. CDR1 and CDR2 (germline): SQVTM, ANQGSEA. CDR3 in DNA: TGCAGCGTTGAAATGGGGACCACAGGGGGCTACGAGCAGTACTTC. It is translated as CSVEMGTTGGYEQYF.

This chain links TRBV4-1 with TRBJ2-7, with 12 bases matching TRBD1. CDR1 is MGHRA and CDR2 is YSYEKL in the germline V gene. V dropped 3 bases and J dropped 5; count of bases not matched to a gene: 5. This CDR3 has 15 amino acids. The CDR3 sequence: CASSQGGTGGHEQYF. CDR3 nucleotide sequence: TGCGCCAGCAGCCAGGGCGGGACAGGGGGCCACGAGCAGTACTTC.

This clonotype has a single count. V usage is TRBV20-1 and J usage is TRBJ1-2; D ambiguous. The germline V gene encodes CDR1 DFQATT and CDR2 SNEGSKA (reference sequence). The CDR3 has 13 residues. V was trimmed by 1 base and J by 3 bases, leaving 9 bases between them. CDR3 DNA sequence: TGCAGTGCTAGAGTTTTGGAGGACTATGGCTACACCTTC. It is translated as CSARVLEDYGYTF.

This chain uses TRBV4-1 with TRBJ1-5, with 7 bases fitting TRBD1. Germline loops: CDR1 MGHRA, CDR2 YSYEKL. The V segment lost 1 base and the J segment 7 bases; nucleotides outside the gene matches: 7. The CDR3 extends over 15 amino acids. CDR3 in amino acids: CASSQAYTGQQPQHF. The CDR3 region has the DNA TGCGCCAGCAGCCAAGCGTATACGGGACAGCAGCCCCAGCATTTT.

This clonotype was counted between two and nine times. CDR3 nucleotide sequence: TGTGCCAGCAGCGCTGGACAGAGGGCGGACACTGAAGCTTTCTTT. Translation: CASSAGQRADTEAFF. This chain uses TRBV13 with TRBJ1-1, with D possibly matching TRBD1 (6 bases). Trimming took off 5 bases at V and 3 bases at J, with 16 bases between the two ends. The CDR3 is made up of 15 amino acids. CDR1 PRHDT and CDR2 FYEKMQ come from the germline V gene (reference sequence).

At least ten counts were recorded for this clonotype. V is TRBV27 and J is TRBJ2-7; D not resolved. V lost 8 bases to trimming and J lost 0 bases, with 17 bases between them. CDR1 is MNHEY, CDR2 SMNVEV, per germline (reference sequence). The CDR3 totals 15 residues. The CDR3 region is CASGTTTRSSYEQYF. CDR3 sequence (DNA): TGTGCCAGCGGTACGACCACCAGGAGCTCCTACGAGCAGTACTTC.